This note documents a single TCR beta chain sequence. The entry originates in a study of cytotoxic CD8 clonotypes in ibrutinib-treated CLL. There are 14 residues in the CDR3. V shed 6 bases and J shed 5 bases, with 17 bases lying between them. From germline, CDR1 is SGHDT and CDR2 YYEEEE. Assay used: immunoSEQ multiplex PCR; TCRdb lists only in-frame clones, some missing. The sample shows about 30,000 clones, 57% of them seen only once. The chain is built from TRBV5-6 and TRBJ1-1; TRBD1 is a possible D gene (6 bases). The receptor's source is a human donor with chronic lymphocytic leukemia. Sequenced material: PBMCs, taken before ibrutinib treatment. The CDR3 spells CASTMGAGRTEAFF. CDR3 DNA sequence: TGTGCCAGCACCATGGGGGCAGGGAGGACTGAAGCTTTCTTT.